The 4 T cell receptor beta chains below were found in one sample sequenced in a study of CD8 T cells in ankylosing spondylitis. MiXCR, run by TCRdb on the 5' RACE reads, gives a single entry per CDR3 protein. In the table there are 250,000 to 300,000 distinct CDR3 sequences, 15% to 25% of which are singletons. Sequencing input: blood, either unsorted or a sorted T cell fraction (not recorded which). Receptors were obtained from a male donor with ankylosing spondylitis or in good health (not recorded which).

This clonotype was counted many times. CDR3 bases: TGCAGCGCGACTAGCGGACCCACCGGGGAGCTGTTTTTT. Translation gives CSATSGPTGELFF. This sequence joins TRBV29-1 and TRBJ2-2; TRBD2 matches 9 bases. The CDR3 has 13 residues. The V gene end was trimmed by 7 bases and the J gene end by 4 bases; junction bases not matched to a gene: 4. Germline V gives CDR1 SQVTM, CDR2 ANQGSEA.

This chain uses TRBV6-1 with TRBJ2-5, with TRBD2 identical over 8 bases. V dropped 10 bases and J dropped 4; count of bases not matched to a gene: 14. CDR1 and CDR2 from the germline V gene are MNHNS and SASEGT. The CDR3 runs to 15 residues. The CDR3 DNA follows: TGTGCCACCACAGCGAGCGGGGGTGGGAGAGAGACCCAGTACTTC. Translating it yields CATTASGGGRETQYF.

This clonotype was observed a handful of times. V usage is TRBV14 and J usage is TRBJ2-1; D remains unclear. CDR3 length: 12 amino acids. Germline CDR1 is SGHDN and CDR2 is FVKESK. V was clipped by 6 bases and J by 8 bases, with 11 bases between them. CDR3: CASSRERDEQFF. The CDR3 nucleotides read TGTGCCAGCAGTCGAGAGCGCGATGAGCAGTTCTTC.

The sample holds many counts of this clonotype. This chain links TRBV10-3 with TRBJ1-2, with D perhaps TRBD1 (5 bases). The CDR3 totals 15 residues. Trimming took off 0 bases at V and 0 bases at J, with 8 bases between the two ends. Per germline, CDR1 ENHRY and CDR2 SYGVKD. This CDR3 reads CAISESSGSNYGYTF. The CDR3 DNA sequence: TGTGCCATCAGTGAGTCGTCAGGGTCTAACTATGGCTACACCTTC.